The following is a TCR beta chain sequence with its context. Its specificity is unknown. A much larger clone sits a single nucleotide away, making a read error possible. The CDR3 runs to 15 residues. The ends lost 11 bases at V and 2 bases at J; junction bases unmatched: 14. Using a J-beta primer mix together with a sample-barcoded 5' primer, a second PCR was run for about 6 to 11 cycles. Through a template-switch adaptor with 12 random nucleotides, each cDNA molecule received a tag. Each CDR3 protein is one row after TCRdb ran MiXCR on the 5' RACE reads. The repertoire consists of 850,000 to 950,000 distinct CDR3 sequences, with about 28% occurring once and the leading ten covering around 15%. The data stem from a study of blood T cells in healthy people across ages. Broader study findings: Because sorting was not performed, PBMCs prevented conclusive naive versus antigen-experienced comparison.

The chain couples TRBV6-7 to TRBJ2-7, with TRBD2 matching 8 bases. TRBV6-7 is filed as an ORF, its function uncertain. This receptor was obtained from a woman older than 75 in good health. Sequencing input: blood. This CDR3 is CAGTPGTRETYEQYF. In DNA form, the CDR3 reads TGTGCCGGCACCCCCGGGACTAGAGAGACCTACGAGCAGTACTTC.